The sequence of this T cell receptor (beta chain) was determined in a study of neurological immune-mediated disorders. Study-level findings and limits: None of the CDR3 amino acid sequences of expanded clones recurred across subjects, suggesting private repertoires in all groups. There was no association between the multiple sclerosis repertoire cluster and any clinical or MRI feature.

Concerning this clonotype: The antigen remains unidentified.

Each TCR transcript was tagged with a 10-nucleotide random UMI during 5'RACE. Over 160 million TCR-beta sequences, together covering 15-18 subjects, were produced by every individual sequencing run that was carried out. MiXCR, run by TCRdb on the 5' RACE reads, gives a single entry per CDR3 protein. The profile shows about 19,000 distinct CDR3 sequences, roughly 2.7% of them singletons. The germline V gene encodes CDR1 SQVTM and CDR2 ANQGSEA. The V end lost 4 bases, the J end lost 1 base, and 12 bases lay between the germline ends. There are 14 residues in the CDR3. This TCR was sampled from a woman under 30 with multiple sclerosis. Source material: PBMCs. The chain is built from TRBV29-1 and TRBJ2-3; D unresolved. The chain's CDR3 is CSVVFGGGTDTQYF. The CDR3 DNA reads TGCAGCGTTGTGTTCGGTGGCGGCACAGATACGCAGTATTTT.